These T cell receptor beta chains were read from a single sample in a study of OX40 agonist ivuxolimab in advanced cancers. Profiling relied on immunoSEQ multiplex PCR, and the TCRdb table lists in-frame clones only, not all of them. This sample has 35,000 to 45,000 clones, with around four fifths found just once. Specimen: CD4+ or CD8+ T cells sorted from blood, collected in a trial of the OX40 agonist ivuxolimab. The source of these receptors is an adult with an advanced solid tumor such as melanoma, head and neck, liver or kidney cancer. The conserved cysteine and the conserved F or W are not part of the CDR3 here. D genes are given only for firm matches. Rows give clone size only sometimes, using once, few, many, or a class for an expanded clone.

V gene	D gene	clone size	J gene	CDR3 protein
TRBV4-3	TRBD2	-	TRBJ2-3	ASSQNERESDTQY
TRBV11-3	-	-	TRBJ1-1	ASSPGEALNTEAF
TRBV27	TRBD1	-	TRBJ2-7	ASRMLPPRTGGTYEQY
TRBV30	-	-	TRBJ1-1	AWRGNMNTEAF
TRBV4-3	TRBD2	-	TRBJ2-1	ASSQDPSGSSYNEQF
TRBV7-2	-	-	TRBJ2-1	ASSSYRKGEQF
TRBV14	-	-	TRBJ1-4	ASSQVFSSTNEKLF
TRBV4-1	TRBD1	few	TRBJ1-1	ASSHMDREGTEAF
TRBV7-2	-	-	TRBJ2-1	ASSLRGTPQDEQF
TRBV5-4	-	-	TRBJ2-7	ASSSRGSTIYEQY
TRBV5-4	-	-	TRBJ2-5	ATRAYQETQY
TRBV10-2	-	-	TRBJ1-3	ASSRGADSGNTIY
TRBV28	-	-	TRBJ1-4	ASSPSYNNEKLF
TRBV7-2	-	-	TRBJ2-7	ASSINGPTGYEQY